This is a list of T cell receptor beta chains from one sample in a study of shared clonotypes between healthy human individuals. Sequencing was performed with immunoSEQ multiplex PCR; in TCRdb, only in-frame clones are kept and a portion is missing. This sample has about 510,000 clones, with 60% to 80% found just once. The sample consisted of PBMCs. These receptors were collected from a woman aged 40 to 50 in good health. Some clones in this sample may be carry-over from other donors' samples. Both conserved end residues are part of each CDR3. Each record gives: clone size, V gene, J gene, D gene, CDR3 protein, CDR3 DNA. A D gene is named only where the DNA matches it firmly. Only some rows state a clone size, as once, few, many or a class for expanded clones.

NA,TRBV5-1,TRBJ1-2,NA,CASSLDDMYTYGYTF,TGCGCCAGCAGCTTGGATGACATGTATACATATGGCTACACCTTC
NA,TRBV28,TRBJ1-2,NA,CASKVSNYGYTF,TGTGCCAGCAAGGTATCTAACTATGGCTACACCTTC
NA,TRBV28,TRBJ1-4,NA,CASTPGGGLGEKLFF,TGTGCCAGCACTCCTGGGGGGGGGCTCGGAGAAAAACTGTTTTTT
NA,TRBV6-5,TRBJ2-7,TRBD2,CASSYLGTSGAEQYF,TGTGCCAGCAGTTACCTCGGGACTAGCGGAGCCGAGCAGTACTTC
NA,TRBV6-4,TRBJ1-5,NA,CASSRFDYPAPQHF,TGTGCCAGCAGTCGTTTTGACTATCCAGCGCCCCAGCATTTT
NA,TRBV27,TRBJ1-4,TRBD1,CASSFPGGEKLFF,TGTGCCAGCAGTTTTCCAGGGGGTGAAAAACTGTTTTTT
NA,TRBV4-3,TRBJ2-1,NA,CASSQGTLASSYNEQFF,TGCGCCAGCAGCCAAGGCACCCTAGCGAGCTCCTACAATGAGCAGTTCTTC
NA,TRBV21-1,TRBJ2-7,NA,CASSGPGLAGGSSYEQYF,TGTGCCAGCAGCGGACCCGGACTAGCGGGAGGGAGCTCCTACGAGCAGTACTTC
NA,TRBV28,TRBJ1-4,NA,CASSFLGLALGTNEKLFF,TGTGCCAGCAGTTTCCTGGGACTAGCTCTCGGTACTAATGAAAAACTGTTTTTT
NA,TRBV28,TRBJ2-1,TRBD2,CASSPSGSRNEQFF,TGTGCCAGCAGTCCGAGCGGGAGTAGAAATGAGCAGTTCTTC
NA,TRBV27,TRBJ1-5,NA,CATAGVGQPQHF,TGTGCCACCGCCGGGGTGGGTCAGCCCCAGCATTTT
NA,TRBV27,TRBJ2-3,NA,CASSPSGFRSTTDTQYF,TGTGCCAGCAGCCCTTCTGGGTTTAGGTCAACGACAGATACGCAGTATTTT
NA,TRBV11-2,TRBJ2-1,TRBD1,CASNFRDSYNEQFF,TGTGCCAGCAACTTCCGGGACAGTTACAATGAGCAGTTCTTC
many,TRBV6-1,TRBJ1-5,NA,CASSEAEEGNQPQHF,TGTGCCAGCAGTGAAGCGGAGGAGGGCAATCAGCCCCAGCATTTT
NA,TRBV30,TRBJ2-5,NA,CAWSLTSLETQYF,TGTGCCTGGAGCCTGACTAGTCTGGAGACCCAGTACTTC
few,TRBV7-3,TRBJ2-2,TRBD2,CASSRSPLTSAGELFF,TGTGCCAGCAGCCGTTCCCCACTAACTAGCGCCGGGGAGCTGTTTTTT
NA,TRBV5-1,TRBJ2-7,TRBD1,CASSPRQGTAYEQYF,TGCGCCAGCAGCCCTCGACAGGGAACCGCCTACGAGCAGTACTTC
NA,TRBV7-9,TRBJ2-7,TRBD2,CASSLSSGTTSSYEQYF,TGTGCCAGCAGCTTATCCTCCGGGACTACGAGCTCCTACGAGCAGTACTTC
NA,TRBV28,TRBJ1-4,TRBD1,CASSRGDRATTNEKLFF,TGTGCCAGCAGTAGGGGGGACAGGGCAACAACTAATGAAAAACTGTTTTTT
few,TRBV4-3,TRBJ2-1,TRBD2,CASSRDSGGYNEQFF,TGCGCCAGCAGCCGAGATAGCGGGGGCTACAATGAGCAGTTCTTC
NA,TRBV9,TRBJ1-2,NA,CASSVTGANYGYTF,TGTGCCAGCAGCGTAACCGGGGCTAACTATGGCTACACCTTC
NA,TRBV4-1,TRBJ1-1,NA,CASSQVGLMNTEAFF,TGCGCCAGCAGCCAAGTTGGACTCATGAACACTGAAGCTTTCTTT
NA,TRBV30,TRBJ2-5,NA,CAWGDLEETQYF,TGTGCCTGGGGGGACTTAGAAGAGACCCAGTACTTC
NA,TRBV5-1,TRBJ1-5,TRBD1,CASSFTGDGEPQHF,TGCGCCAGCAGCTTCACAGGGGATGGGGAGCCCCAGCATTTT
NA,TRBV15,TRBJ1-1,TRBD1,CATSRDRDTEAFF,TGTGCCACCAGCAGGGACAGGGACACTGAAGCTTTCTTT
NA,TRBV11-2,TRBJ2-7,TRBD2,CASSLQPSGSYEQYF,TGTGCCAGCAGCTTACAGCCTAGCGGTTCCTACGAGCAGTACTTC
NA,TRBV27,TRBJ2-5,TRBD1,CASRGGGKTQYF,TGTGCCAGCAGAGGGGGCGGAAAGACCCAGTACTTC
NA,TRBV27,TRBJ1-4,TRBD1,CASSPRGRKNEKLFF,TGTGCCAGCAGTCCCAGGGGGCGGAAAAATGAAAAACTGTTTTTT
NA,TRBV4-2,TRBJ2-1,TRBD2,CASSQDPAAGSDYNEQFF,TGTGCCAGCAGCCAAGATCCCGCAGCGGGAAGCGATTACAATGAGCAGTTCTTC
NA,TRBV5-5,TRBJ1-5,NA,CASSRWGEGQPQHF,TGTGCCAGCAGCCGGTGGGGGGAGGGACAGCCCCAGCATTTT
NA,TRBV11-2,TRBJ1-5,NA,CASSLDHSRPQHF,TGTGCCAGCAGCTTAGATCATTCTCGGCCCCAGCATTTT
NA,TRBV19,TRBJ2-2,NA,CASSPSGPPSTGELFF,TGTGCCAGTAGTCCTTCGGGACCACCTTCGACCGGGGAGCTGTTTTTT
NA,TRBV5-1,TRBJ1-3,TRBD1,CASSSSGGSGNTIYF,TGCGCCAGCAGCTCGTCAGGGGGCTCTGGAAACACCATATATTTT
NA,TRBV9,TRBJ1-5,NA,CASSQTAYSNQPQHF,TGTGCCAGCAGCCAGACAGCATATAGCAATCAGCCCCAGCATTTT
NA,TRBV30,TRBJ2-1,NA,CAWVGGSSYNEQFF,TGTGCCTGGGTGGGTGGAAGCTCCTACAATGAGCAGTTCTTC
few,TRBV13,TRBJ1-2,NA,CASSLQGASFGYTF,TGTGCCAGCAGCTTACAGGGAGCCTCCTTCGGCTACACCTTC
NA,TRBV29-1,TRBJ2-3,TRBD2,CSVGLKAETSGSTDTQYF,TGCAGCGTCGGGCTCAAAGCGGAGACTAGCGGGAGCACAGATACGCAGTATTTT
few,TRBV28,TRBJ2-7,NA,CASSSPWRGNYEQYF,TGTGCCAGCAGTTCCCCTTGGCGCGGCAACTACGAGCAGTACTTC
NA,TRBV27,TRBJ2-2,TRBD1,CASSPGTGFGELFF,TGTGCCAGCAGTCCTGGGACAGGTTTTGGGGAGCTGTTTTTT
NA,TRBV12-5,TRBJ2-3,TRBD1,CASGDGQGPGDTQYF,TGTGCTAGTGGCGACGGACAGGGACCAGGAGATACGCAGTATTTT
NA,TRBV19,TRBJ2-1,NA,CASSRGRGYYNEQFF,TGTGCCAGTAGTAGGGGAAGGGGCTACTACAATGAGCAGTTCTTC
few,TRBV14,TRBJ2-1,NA,CASSRRSPNEQFF,TGTGCCAGCAGCCGTCGGTCTCCCAATGAGCAGTTCTTC
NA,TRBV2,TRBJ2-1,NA,CASSLGPYNEQFF,TGTGCCAGCAGTCTAGGGCCCTACAATGAGCAGTTCTTC
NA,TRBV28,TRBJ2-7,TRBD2,CASSTPSGTYEQYF,TGTGCCAGCAGTACCCCTAGCGGCACCTACGAGCAGTACTTC
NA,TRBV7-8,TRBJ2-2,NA,CASSRTSFGAGELFF,NA
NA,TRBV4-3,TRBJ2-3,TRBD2,CASSQDEGSGRTTDTQYF,TGCGCCAGCAGCCAAGATGAAGGTAGCGGGAGGACCACAGATACGCAGTATTTT
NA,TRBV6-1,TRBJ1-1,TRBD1,CASSEMGQSGTEAFF,TGTGCCAGCAGTGAAATGGGACAGTCTGGCACTGAAGCTTTCTTT
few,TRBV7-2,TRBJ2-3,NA,CASSLGVTGELGTQYF,TGTGCCAGCAGCTTAGGGGTAACAGGAGAATTAGGTACGCAGTATTTT
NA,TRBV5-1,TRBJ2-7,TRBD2,CASSRELAESSYEQYF,TGCGCCAGCAGCCGAGAACTAGCGGAGAGCTCCTACGAGCAGTACTTC
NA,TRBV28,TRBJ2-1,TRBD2,CASRVSGRAPNEQFF,TGTGCCAGCAGGGTTAGCGGGAGGGCCCCTAATGAGCAGTTCTTC
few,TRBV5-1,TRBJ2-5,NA,CASSLALDLPGDQYF,TGCGCCAGCAGCTTGGCCCTGGACTTACCTGGGGACCAGTACTTC
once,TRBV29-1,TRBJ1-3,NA,CSVVFSYSGNTIYF,TGCAGCGTTGTGTTCTCCTACTCTGGAAACACCATATATTTT